This is a list of T cell receptor beta chains from one sample in a study of early T cells in non-severe SARS-CoV-2 infection. TCRdb independently ran MiXCR on the 5' RACE reads; one entry per CDR3 protein. The profile shows around 50,000 distinct CDR3 sequences, under 7.5% of them singletons. Sequencing was done on a sample of whole blood. These receptors all come from an adult who was a healthcare worker with PCR-confirmed SARS-CoV-2 infection or an uninfected control (not recorded which). CDR3s include the opening cysteine and the closing phenylalanine or tryptophan. D genes are given only for firm matches. The size entry is marked missing in some rows and otherwise reads once, few, many or a size class.

D gene	clone size	V gene	J gene	CDR3 DNA	CDR3 protein
.	many	TRBV18	TRBJ2-5	TGTGCCAGCTCACCCCGGACAGATAAAGAGACCCAGTACTTC	CASSPRTDKETQYF
.	many	TRBV4-3	TRBJ2-7	TGCGCCAGCAGCCAAGCCAGGGGCTACGAGCAGTACTTC	CASSQARGYEQYF
.	few	TRBV11-2	TRBJ2-7	TGTGCCAGCAGTCTAGCAGGCAGGCCCCCCTACGAGCAGTACTTC	CASSLAGRPPYEQYF
.	.	TRBV20-1	TRBJ2-7	TGCAGTGCTTTAGACGGACATAATATCTACGAGCAGTACTTC	CSALDGHNIYEQYF
.	many	TRBV28	TRBJ1-2	TGTACCAGCGGAGGTACTTACTATGGCTACACCTTC	CTSGGTYYGYTF
.	few	TRBV4-3	TRBJ2-5	TGCGCCAGCAGTCAGCTTCTTAGAGAGACCCAGTACTTC	CASSQLLRETQYF
TRBD2	many	TRBV10-2	TRBJ2-5	TGCGCCAGCAGTCTAGCGGGGGGGCGGGAGACCCAGTACTTC	CASSLAGGRETQYF
.	.	TRBV11-2	TRBJ2-3	TGTGCCAGCAGGAAAATCGGGGGTTATAGCACAGATACGCAGTATTTT	CASRKIGGYSTDTQYF
.	.	TRBV4-1	TRBJ2-5	TGCGCCAGCAGCCAGGGGTTAAGGGAGACCCAGTACTTC	CASSQGLRETQYF
.	few	TRBV28	TRBJ1-4	TGTGCCAGCTCGGAGGTGGGATTACCTAATGAAAAACTGTTTTTT	CASSEVGLPNEKLFF
.	.	TRBV20-1	TRBJ2-3	TGCAGTGCCCCCCCGGGATCCACAGATACGCAGTATTTT	CSAPPGSTDTQYF
.	many	TRBV7-6	TRBJ2-1	TGTGCCAGCAGTGGGGGGCTCAGCCCCAATGAGCAGTTCTTC	CASSGGLSPNEQFF
.	.	TRBV3-1	TRBJ2-1	TGTGCCAGCAGCCAAGTCTCCAACAATGAGCAGTTCTTC	CASSQVSNNEQFF
TRBD1	few	TRBV6-2/TRBV6-3	TRBJ1-2	TGTGCCAGCAGTCTGGACAGGGCGCATGGCTACACCTTC	CASSLDRAHGYTF
TRBD2	.	TRBV27	TRBJ2-3	TGTGCCAGCACCGTCCTAGCGGGGGAGTCCACAGATACGCAGTATTTT	CASTVLAGESTDTQYF
.	many	TRBV20-1	TRBJ2-1	TGCAGTGCTAGAGATAGGAGATCCTCCTACAATGAGCAGTTCTTC	CSARDRRSSYNEQFF
TRBD2	few	TRBV6-1	TRBJ2-1	TGTGCCAGCAGTGGACTAGCGGGGGGACACAATGAGCAGTTCTTC	CASSGLAGGHNEQFF
.	many	TRBV7-2	TRBJ2-1	TGTGCCAGCCAAAGGGCCTACAGGACAGACTCCTACAATGAGCAGTTCTTC	CASQRAYRTDSYNEQFF
.	.	TRBV14	TRBJ2-3	TGTGCCAGCAGCCAACAACCAGGGGACGCCAGCGGCCCGCGGGTATTGTCGCAGTATTTT	CASSQQPGDASGPRVLSQYF
TRBD1	many	TRBV7-6	TRBJ1-2	TGTGCCAGCAGCCTTAACCAGGGACAGGGAGGCTACACCTTC	CASSLNQGQGGYTF
.	many	TRBV10-3	TRBJ1-1	TGTGCCATCAGTGGAAGACAGAATATGAACACTGAAGCTTTCTTT	CAISGRQNMNTEAFF
.	many	TRBV7-2	TRBJ2-1	TGTGCCAGCAGCTTAGGAATGGCAGGGAAAAATGAGCAGTTCTTC	CASSLGMAGKNEQFF
.	.	TRBV2	TRBJ2-1	TGTGCCAGCAGAGCGATCTCCTACAATGAGCAGTTCTTC	CASRAISYNEQFF
.	.	TRBV30	TRBJ2-2	TGTGCCTGTGCTCCGGGACTTAACACCGGGGAGCTGTTTTTT	CACAPGLNTGELFF
.	few	TRBV24-1	TRBJ2-3	TGTGCCACCAGTGATTCTTGGCGAACAGATACGCAGTATTTT	CATSDSWRTDTQYF
.	many	TRBV6-6	TRBJ2-7	TGTGCCAGCAGAGGTGGCGTCGAGCAGTACTTC	CASRGGVEQYF
.	many	TRBV20-1	TRBJ1-6	TGCAGTGCACGGACAGAGCCGAATTCACCCCTCCACTTT	CSARTEPNSPLHF
TRBD2	many	TRBV20-1	TRBJ2-1	TGCAGTGCAAAAAAGGGAGTAGCGGGGCCCAATGAGCAGTTCTTC	CSAKKGVAGPNEQFF